The clone carrying this T cell receptor (beta chain) has just a few counts. Its antigen is as yet unknown. This CDR3 is built from 11 residues. Germline V CDR1 and CDR2: SEHNR, FQNEAQ (reference sequence). The V end was cut by 5 bases, the J end by 6 bases, with 8 bases between. TCRdb re-called the 5' RACE reads through MiXCR, storing one row per CDR3 protein. The sample has about 43,000 distinct CDR3 sequences; about 22% are singletons. These data originate in a study of spatial heterogeneity in lung cancer. Findings and caveats of the study: Resection blood, more than follow-up blood, showed ubiquitous expanded tumor TCRs.

Time point meaning: blood at routine non-recurrence follow-up after resection. Material for sequencing was whole RNA from tumor, nontumor lung or frozen PBMC, left unsorted. The origin of this receptor is a female donor with early-stage non-small cell lung cancer. The chain couples TRBV7-9 to TRBJ2-7, with D tentatively TRBD1 (6 bases). The input for sequencing was PBMCs, taken at follow-up. The CDR3 sequence: CASSTGPEQYF. The CDR3 DNA sequence: TGTGCCAGCAGCACAGGGCCCGAGCAGTACTTC.